This entry is about one T cell receptor (beta chain). Its target antigen remains unknown. Base qualities are not provided; no much larger clone lies one nucleotide away. Collaborating institutions collected whole blood in K2EDTA tubes following their own protocols. Collaborator samples were shipped for TCRbeta analysis as frozen whole blood, isolated PBMCs, or DNA extracted from either sample type. The immunoSEQ Assay, a bias-controlled multiplex PCR, was used to amplify TCRbeta CDR3 regions from genomic DNA. As for how the authors treated the data: Nucleated cell counts per sample were estimated from amplification of reference gene primers within the assay. Sequence reads were collapsed and filtered to measure the absolute abundance of every unique TCRbeta CDR3 rearrangement. For each sample, productive Simpson clonality was calculated by taking the square root of Simpson's diversity index across productive rearrangements. The table comes from immuneACCESS by way of TCRdb, which keeps in-frame sequences with V and J called. Part of the clones is missing from these tables; in studies checked, under half for an unresolved V gene and the rest for unknown reasons. D and trimming come from the DNA, and the V and J calls and clone size come from that table. A total of around 200,000 clones appear in this sample, about 86% of them only once. The ten largest clonotypes hold roughly 2.9% of the sample.

The data are from a study of blood T cell repertoires in COVID-19 (dated by TCRdb to between 2020 and 2021). Regarding the study in general: The collaborator samples originated in the United States, Italy and Spain and spanned the acute and convalescent phases of COVID-19. The prospective study material was composed of cDNA or gDNA derived from T cells, B-cell-depleted T cells, or PBMCs. The repertoires were released in a freely available public database meant as a resource for research on the immune response to SARS-CoV-2. The dataset comprised deeply sampled blood TCRbeta repertoires from subjects exposed to, actively infected with, or recovered from COVID-19. The samples were drawn from the first 160 participants of the ongoing ImmuneRACE study and from 950 to 1,500 subjects provided by 6 global collaborators. Nearly every sample came with metadata listing a de-identified subject ID, COVID-19 status, age in years and sex. Where available, HLA class I and class II types were taken from metadata supplied by the sample provider and were not determined by assay-based typing. What the authors observed across the whole study: The quantity of clinical and demographic metadata differed by source and by participant and was supplied without curation.

For CDR1 and CDR2, the germline V gene (reference sequence) lists LNHDA and SQIVND. Measured from the cysteine to the phenylalanine, the CDR3 is 16 residues long. Only the CDR3 DNA is retained, 48 bases long and in frame from the first base. Clipping removes 5 bases from V and 4 bases from J, with 12 as the unmatched junction base count. This clonotype was sampled from a man over 45 with active or convalescent COVID-19. Sequencing used peripheral blood. The chain was built from TRBV19 and TRBJ1-2; TRBD1 fits 8 bases in the junction. The nucleotides read TGTGCCAGTAGTGCCATGGGACAGGACTCCGTCTATGGCTACACCTTC. Translated, this gives CASSAMGQDSVYGYTF. Reference TRBV19 and TRBJ1-2 genes cover what lies past the CDR3, so the full variable domain is DGGITQSPKYLFRKEGQNVTLSCEQNLNHDAMYWYRQDPGQGLRLIYYSQIVNDFQKGDIAEGYSVSREKKESFPLTVTSAQKNPTAFYLCASSAMGQDSVYGYTFGSGTRLTVV.